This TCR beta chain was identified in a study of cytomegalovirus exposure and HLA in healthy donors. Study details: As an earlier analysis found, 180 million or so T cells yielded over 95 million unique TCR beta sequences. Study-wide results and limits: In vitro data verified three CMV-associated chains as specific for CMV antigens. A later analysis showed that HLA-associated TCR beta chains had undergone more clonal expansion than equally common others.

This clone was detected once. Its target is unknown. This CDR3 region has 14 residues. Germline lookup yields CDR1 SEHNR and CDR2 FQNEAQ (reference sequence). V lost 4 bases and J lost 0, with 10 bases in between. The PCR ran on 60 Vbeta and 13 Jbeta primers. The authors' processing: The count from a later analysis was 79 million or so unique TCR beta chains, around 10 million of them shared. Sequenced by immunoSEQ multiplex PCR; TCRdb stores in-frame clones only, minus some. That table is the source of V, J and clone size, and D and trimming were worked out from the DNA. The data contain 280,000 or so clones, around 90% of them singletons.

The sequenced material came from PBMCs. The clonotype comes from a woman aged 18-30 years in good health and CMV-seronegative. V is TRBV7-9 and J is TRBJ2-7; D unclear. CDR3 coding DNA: TGTGCCAGCAGCTCCAGATTCCCCTCCTACGAGCAGTACTTC. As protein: CASSSRFPSYEQYF.